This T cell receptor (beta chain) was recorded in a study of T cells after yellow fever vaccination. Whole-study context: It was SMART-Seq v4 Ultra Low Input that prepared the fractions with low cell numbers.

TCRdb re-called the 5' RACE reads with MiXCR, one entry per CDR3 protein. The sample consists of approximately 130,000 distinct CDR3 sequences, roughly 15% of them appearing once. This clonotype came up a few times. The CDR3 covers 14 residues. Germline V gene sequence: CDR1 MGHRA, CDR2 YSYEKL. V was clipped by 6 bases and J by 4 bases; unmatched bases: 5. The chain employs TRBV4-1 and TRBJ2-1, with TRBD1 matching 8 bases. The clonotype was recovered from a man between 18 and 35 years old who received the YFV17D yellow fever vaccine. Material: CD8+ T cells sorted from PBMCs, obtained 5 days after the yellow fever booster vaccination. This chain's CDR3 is CASSRDRFYNEQFF. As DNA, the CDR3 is TGCGCCAGCAGTCGGGACAGGTTTTACAATGAGCAGTTCTTC.